This section outlines one T cell receptor (beta chain) sequence together with its context. Its matching antigen is unknown. Sequenced by immunoSEQ multiplex PCR; TCRdb stores in-frame clones only, minus some. The table records some 130,000 clones, more than 75% of them present only once. This sample is drawn from a study of T cell responses to AZD1222 COVID-19 vaccine. About the study: Second-dose intervals of approximately 4 or approximately 12 weeks were pooled.

The V gene's germline CDR1 is LGHDT and CDR2 YNNKEL (reference sequence). V was cut by 4 bases and J by 8 bases, with 21 bases left in between. CDR3 length: 16 amino acids. Overall study results and limits: CD4 TCRs linked to vaccination spanned spike, dominating at 160-218 and 743-854. Compared with day 0, the breadth and depth of the Spike-specific TCR repertoire rose significantly after two doses of AZD1222. The study reported that nearly half of spike-specific TCRs target unmutated variant regions.

Sequenced material: peripheral blood, taken on day 0 of AZD1222 vaccination. The chain carries TRBV3-1 (or the pseudogene TRBV3-2) and TRBJ2-1, with D perhaps given as TRBD1 or TRBD2 (6 bases each). The clonotype originates from an adult in good health. The CDR3 region has the DNA TGTGCCAGCAGCCCCCCTTTGGGCAGGGGAGGACATGAGCAGTTCTTC. As protein: CASSPPLGRGGHEQFF.